This record covers a single T cell receptor beta chain. Participant reports of clinical history set cohort assignment. The data belong to a study of blood T cell repertoires in COVID-19. Study background: PBMCs, B-cell-depleted T cells, or T cells provided the cDNA or gDNA that made up the material.

Measured with immunoSEQ multiplex PCR; TCRdb has only the in-frame clones, and not every one. The sample consists of about 240,000 clones, approximately 84% of them appearing once. Material: PBMCs or T cells enriched from blood (not recorded which). This receptor was identified in a woman aged 40 to 49 with acute COVID-19.

The CDR3 coding sequence is TGTGCCAGCAGCTACTGGGGCGGGAGGTCCGGCGGTACGCAGTATTTT. Protein sequence: CASSYWGGRSGGTQYF. J is TRBJ2-3 and V is TRBV7-8; 8 nucleotides align to TRBD2. Trimming took 4 bases from V and 8 from J; bases not matched to a gene: 14. CDR3 length: 16 residues. Germline assignment: CDR1 SGHVS and CDR2 FQNEAQ.